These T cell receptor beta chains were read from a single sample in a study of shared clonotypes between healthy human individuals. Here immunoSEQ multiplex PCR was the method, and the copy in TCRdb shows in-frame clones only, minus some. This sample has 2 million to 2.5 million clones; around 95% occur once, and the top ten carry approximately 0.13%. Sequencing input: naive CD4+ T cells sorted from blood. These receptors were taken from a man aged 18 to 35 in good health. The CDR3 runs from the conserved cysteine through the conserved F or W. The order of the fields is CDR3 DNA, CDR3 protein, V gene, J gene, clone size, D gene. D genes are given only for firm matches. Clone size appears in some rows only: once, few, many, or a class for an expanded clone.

TGTGCCAGCAGCTTAGAAACCGGTTCTGGAAACACCATATATTTT,CASSLETGSGNTIYF,TRBV11-2,TRBJ1-3,-,-
TGTGCCACCAGCAGAGATATGACGAGAGAAGCTTTCTTT,CATSRDMTREAFF,TRBV15,TRBJ1-1,-,-
TGTGCCAGCAGTGAACACGAGCAGTACTTC,CASSEHEQYF,TRBV2,TRBJ2-7,-,-
TGTGCCAGCAGCTTAGGACAGGGTTTCTATGGCTACACCTTC,CASSLGQGFYGYTF,TRBV7-6,TRBJ1-2,-,TRBD1
TGTGCCAGTAGTATAGCCGGCGGGAGGGCCACCTACGAGCAGTACTTC,CASSIAGGRATYEQYF,TRBV19,TRBJ2-7,-,TRBD2
TGTGCCAGCAGTTCTACAGAGCATGGCTACACCTTC,CASSSTEHGYTF,TRBV6-5,TRBJ1-2,-,-
TGTGCCAGCAGCTCCCAGGGCGGAGTATCCTACGAGCAGTACTTC,CASSSQGGVSYEQYF,TRBV7-2,TRBJ2-7,-,-
TGCACCAGCAGCCAAGATCCCCCGGTTGGGGGAACCAATCAGCCCCAGCATTTT,CTSSQDPPVGGTNQPQHF,TRBV1,TRBJ1-5,-,-
TGTGCCAGCAGTTTAAGGGGACTAGCGGGAGTTGTAGCATCCTACAATGAGCAGTTCTTC,CASSLRGLAGVVASYNEQFF,TRBV27,TRBJ2-1,-,TRBD2
TGCGCCAGCAGCCCGGGACTAGCGGGGACAAATGAGCAGTTCTTC,CASSPGLAGTNEQFF,TRBV5-1,TRBJ2-1,-,TRBD2
TGTGCCTGGAGTGGGACTAGATACAATGAGCAGTTCTTC,CAWSGTRYNEQFF,TRBV30,TRBJ2-1,-,TRBD2
TGCGCCAGCAGCCAAGAACAGTCTCTAGCCAAAAACATTCAGTACTTC,CASSQEQSLAKNIQYF,TRBV4-1,TRBJ2-4,-,-
TGTGCCAGCAGTGGGACTAGCTCCTACGAGCAGTACTTC,CASSGTSSYEQYF,TRBV2,TRBJ2-7,-,TRBD2
TGTGCCATCAGTGAGGGGGCTGGGGACTATGGCTACACCTTC,CAISEGAGDYGYTF,TRBV10-3,TRBJ1-2,-,-
TGTGCCAGCAGCCCAGGACTAGCGGGGAAGGGCACAGATACGCAGTATTTT,CASSPGLAGKGTDTQYF,TRBV7-9,TRBJ2-3,-,TRBD2
TGCGCCAGCAGCCAAGGGACTAGCGGGCCCACAGATACGCAGTATTTT,CASSQGTSGPTDTQYF,TRBV5-1,TRBJ2-3,-,TRBD2
TGTGCCAGCTCACCTCTCGGCAGGGAACAAGAGACCCAGTACTTC,CASSPLGREQETQYF,TRBV18,TRBJ2-5,-,-
TGTGCCAGCAGGCGGACAGGAGGGGAGGCCAGATTC,CASRRTGGEARF,TRBV27,TRBJ1-2,-,TRBD1
TGTGCCACCAGCACCATTACAGGGGGCTACGAGCAGTACTTC,CATSTITGGYEQYF,TRBV15,TRBJ2-7,-,TRBD1
TGCGCCAGCAGCTTGGATGGGACAGCCAATGGCTACACCTTC,CASSLDGTANGYTF,TRBV5-1,TRBJ1-2,-,TRBD1
TGTGCCAGTAGTATTGAAGCAGAGCAGTACTTC,CASSIEAEQYF,TRBV19,TRBJ2-7,-,-
TGTGCCAGCACAAAGACAGGGGGACTTCTAAGCTCCTACAATGAGCAGTTCTTC,CASTKTGGLLSSYNEQFF,TRBV25-1,TRBJ2-1,-,TRBD1
TGCGCCAGCAGTGAGGGACTAGCGGGGCAGGAGACCCAGTACTTC,CASSEGLAGQETQYF,TRBV10-1,TRBJ2-5,once,TRBD2
TGTGCCAGCAGTGGCCTACCCAACTACCCGGAGACCCAGTACTTC,CASSGLPNYPETQYF,TRBV6-1,TRBJ2-5,-,-
TGCGCCAGCAGCCTCCTAAGATGGTTGACGGGTCACGAGCAGTACTTC,CASSLLRWLTGHEQYF,TRBV5-1,TRBJ2-7,-,-
TGCGCCAGCAGCCCATTAGGGGGCCCGTCTAACTATGGCTACACCTTC,CASSPLGGPSNYGYTF,TRBV5-1,TRBJ1-2,-,TRBD1
TGTGCCAGCAGTCCTAGGCGCCGAGAGACCCAGTACTTC,CASSPRRRETQYF,TRBV6-5,TRBJ2-5,-,-
TGCAGCGTTGATAAAACGAACACTGAAGCTTTCTTT,CSVDKTNTEAFF,TRBV29-1,TRBJ1-1,few,-
TGCGCCAGCAGCTGGGGACCCGGCTCCTACAATGAGCAGTTCTTC,CASSWGPGSYNEQFF,TRBV5-1,TRBJ2-1,-,-
TGTGCCTGGAGTGTATTCGCTGGCTACACCTTC,CAWSVFAGYTF,TRBV30,TRBJ1-2,-,-